These 13 T cell receptor beta chains originate from one sample sequenced in a study of CD8+ T cells in alopecia areata. The treatment was: oral pan-JAK inhibitor, 5-10 mg twice daily. Sequencing relied on a cDNA template that was reverse transcribed from extracted RNA. Generated by immunoSEQ multiplex PCR, the TCRdb table keeps only in-frame clones and is missing some. The repertoire holds over 100,000 clones, with less than 75% as singletons. Sample: CD8+ T cells sorted from blood, taken at week 24, from a patient treated with tofacitinib. These receptors were obtained from a human donor with alopecia areata.

The chain uses TRBV2 and TRBJ2-3, with 10 bases identical to TRBD2. The V segment lost 1 base and the J segment 4 bases; nucleotides outside the gene matches: 11. Germline V gives CDR1 SNHLY, CDR2 FYNNEI. CDR3 size: 18 residues. CDR3 DNA sequence: TGTGCCAGCAGTGAAGACCTCCGCACTAGCGGGGCAGCAGATACGCAGTATTTT. Protein sequence: CASSEDLRTSGAADTQYF.

This clone was seen more than once but under ten times. The chain is built from TRBV25-1 and TRBJ2-1; unclear D gene. V was cut by 4 bases and J by 10 bases, with 11 bases left in between. Germline CDR1 is MGHDK and CDR2 is SYGVNS. The CDR3 covers 12 residues. CDR3 amino acids: CASSATRREQFF. The DNA of the CDR3 is TGTGCCAGCAGTGCCACGAGGCGAGAGCAGTTCTTC.

The V and J genes are TRBV30 and TRBJ1-5; tentatively, D is TRBD1 (5 bases). CDR1 is GTSNPN, CDR2 SVGIG, per germline (reference sequence). This CDR3 spans 14 amino acids. The V gene lost 1 base and the J gene lost 2 bases, with 9 bases spanning the gap. The CDR3 coding sequence is TGTGCCTGGAGTGACACAGGTGGCAATCAGCCCCAGCATTTT. The encoded protein is CAWSDTGGNQPQHF.

The sample holds a few counts of this clone. The genes are TRBV5-6 and TRBJ2-7; D is unresolved. Germline loops: CDR1 SGHDT, CDR2 YYEEEE. The CDR3 is made up of 14 amino acids. V shed 0 bases and J shed 0 bases, with 7 bases lying between them. In nucleotides, the CDR3 is TGTGCCAGCAGCTTGGCCGCTATCTCCTACGAGCAGTACTTC. This gives the protein CASSLAAISYEQYF. Using reference TRBV5-6 and TRBJ2-7 for the parts outside the CDR3, the full variable domain is DAGVTQSPTHLIKTRGQQVTLRCSPKSGHDTVSWYQQALGQGPQFIFQYYEEEERQRGNFPDRFSGHQFPNYSSELNVNALLLGDSALYLCASSLAAISYEQYFGPGTRLTVT.

J is TRBJ1-6 and V is TRBV29-1; 8 nucleotides line up with TRBD1. V lost 8 bases, J lost 8 bases, and 11 bases stayed unmatched. The CDR3 consists of 14 residues. The germline V gene encodes CDR1 SQVTM and CDR2 ANQGSEA. CDR3 DNA: TGCAGCCGCCGGGACAGGTCGTTGGATTCACCCCTCCACTTT. Its protein product is CSRRDRSLDSPLHF.

This clone was found once. This chain joins TRBV4-3 and TRBJ2-5, with 9 bases fitting TRBD2. Losses at the gene ends were 2 bases for V and 1 base for J; bases not matched to a gene: 14. From germline, CDR1 is LGHNA and CDR2 YSLEER. This CDR3 is built from 19 residues. CDR3 loop: CASSQFTGGGDYPQETQYF. CDR3 in DNA: TGCGCCAGCAGCCAATTTACGGGCGGGGGGGATTACCCCCAAGAGACCCAGTACTTC.

This rearrangement joins TRBV2 to TRBJ2-2; weak D call: TRBD2 (5 bases). This CDR3 is built from 11 residues. Looked up from germline, CDR1 is SNHLY and CDR2 is FYNNEI. The germline V and J ends were trimmed by 9 bases and 5 bases, with 7 bases remaining between them. CDR3 DNA sequence: TGTGCCAGTACGGGGACCGGGGAGCTGTTTTTT. It is translated as CASTGTGELFF.

The V and J genes are TRBV19 and TRBJ2-1; D is unclear. Trimming took 7 bases from V and 8 from J, leaving 21 bases between them. The CDR3 consists of 15 residues. CDR1 is LNHDA and CDR2 is SQIVND in the germline V gene (reference sequence). The CDR3 bases are TGTGCCAGTATTTCCAGACAAGGCGTATGGGATGAGCAGTTCTTC. Protein sequence: CASISRQGVWDEQFF.

V is TRBV7-9 and J is TRBJ2-7, with D possibly TRBD1 on 5 matching bases. CDR3 size: 15 residues. V lost 0 bases, J lost 0 bases, and 9 bases lay in between. CDR1 and CDR2 from the germline V gene are SEHNR and FQNEAQ (reference sequence). The CDR3 loop is CASSLAQGPSYEQYF. The CDR3 coding sequence is TGTGCCAGCAGCTTAGCTCAGGGTCCCTCCTACGAGCAGTACTTC.

This clone was seen a handful of times. This chain links TRBV29-1 with TRBJ1-1; a weak D match, TRBD1 (5 bases). Germline lookup yields CDR1 SQVTM and CDR2 ANQGSEA. CDR3 length: 13 amino acids. V lost 3 bases and J 1 base, leaving 9 bases between the germline ends. As DNA, the CDR3 is TGCAGCGTTGACGACGGGGCGAACACTGAAGCTTTCTTT. It encodes CSVDDGANTEAFF.

The chain employs TRBV5-6 and TRBJ1-5, with D uncertain. V dropped 4 bases and J dropped 6 bases, with 8 bases sitting between them. Germline CDR1 is SGHDT and CDR2 is YYEEEE. The CDR3 spans 12 residues. CDR3 nucleotide sequence: TGTGCCAGCAGCCTGGAGGGTCAGCCCCAGCATTTT. This codes for CASSLEGQPQHF.

V usage is TRBV2 and J usage is TRBJ2-1; D possibly corresponds to TRBD1 (6 bases). The CDR3 has 12 amino acids. Trimming cost V 7 bases and J 5 bases, with 9 bases left between them. Germline V gene sequence: CDR1 SNHLY, CDR2 FYNNEI. The CDR3 is CASTDRNNEQFF. The CDR3 region has the DNA TGTGCCAGCACCGACAGGAACAATGAGCAGTTCTTC.

This chain connects TRBV23-1 to TRBJ1-2, with D hard to call. TRBV23-1 is marked as an open reading frame, function uncertain. Trimming removed 4 bases from V and 2 bases from J, with 8 bases in between. This CDR3 spans 13 amino acids. CDR3 protein: CASSRAANYGYTF. DNA of the CDR3: TGCGCCAGCAGTCGAGCAGCAAACTATGGCTACACCTTC.